This TCR beta chain was captured by sequencing in a study of blood T cell repertoires in COVID-19 (dated by TCRdb to the early 2020s). Concerning the study at large: The collaborator samples originated in the United States, Italy and Spain and spanned the acute and convalescent phases of COVID-19. Samples were obtained from the ongoing ImmuneRACE study (first 160 participants) and from 1,254 subjects provided by 6 global collaborators. The prospective study material was composed of cDNA or gDNA derived from T cells, B-cell-depleted T cells, or PBMCs. Where available, HLA class I and class II types were taken from metadata supplied by the sample provider and were not determined by assay-based typing. A de-identified subject ID, COVID-19 status, age in years and sex were almost always included in the sample metadata. Deeply sampled blood TCRbeta repertoires from subjects exposed to, actively infected with, or recovered from COVID-19 were included in the dataset. The repertoires were released in a freely available public database meant as a resource for research on the immune response to SARS-CoV-2. Broader findings and caveats from the paper: The amount of clinical and demographic metadata varied by source and participant and was provided uncurated.

TCRbeta CDR3 regions were amplified from genomic DNA using the immunoSEQ Assay, a bias-controlled multiplex PCR. As for how the authors treated the data: The number of nucleated cells in each sample was estimated from the amplification of reference gene primers within the assay. To quantify the absolute abundance of each unique TCRbeta CDR3 rearrangement, sequence reads were collapsed and filtered. For each sample, productive Simpson clonality was calculated as the square root of Simpson's diversity index across productive rearrangements. TCRdb provides this immuneACCESS table in a form limited to in-frame rearrangements. Some clones are lacking; in checked studies, under half of them reflect an unresolved V gene, and why the rest are absent is not known. That table is the source of V, J and clone size, and D and trimming were worked out from the DNA. Within this sample are 150,000 or so clones, with 80% to 90% of them counted one time only. The ten largest clones take up less than 5.5% of the sample.

Trimming at the junction amounts to 3 bases on V and 3 bases on J, and the germline ends lie 5 bases apart. Including cysteine and phenylalanine, the CDR3 has 12 amino acids. The read is trimmed to its CDR3 DNA, 36 bases read in frame from base 1. A remark on this clone: Its antigen specificity is not known. No base-level quality is on record; no much larger clone is a single base apart.

Participants in the prospective study were enrolled through a virtual design, were aged about 18 to 100 years, and lived in approximately 25 United States geographic areas. Cohort assignment in the prospective study relied on participant-reported clinical history from a screening survey and a study questionnaire. Recovered participants in ImmuneRACE Cohort 3 were defined as having two consecutive negative NP/OP PCR tests, clearance from a healthcare professional, or resolution of symptoms. Mobile phlebotomists in the prospective study collected whole blood, serum and a nasopharyngeal or oropharyngeal swab from every participant. Participants in the prospective study had the option to provide additional blood draws and questionnaires over a roughly 2-month period. Before DNA extraction, prospective study blood samples were shipped either frozen or at room temperature.

The clonotype comes from a man aged 50 or older who had recovered from COVID-19. Rearrangement joined TRBV12-3 or TRBV12-4 to TRBJ2-5, with the D gene not confidently named. The sequenced sample consisted of PBMCs or T cells enriched from blood (not recorded which). The sequenced DNA: TGTGCCAGCAGTTTGAGTGAAGAGACCCAGTACTTC. Its translation is CASSLSEETQYF.